This T cell receptor (beta chain) came from a study of blood T cell repertoires in COVID-19 (TCRdb year 2020). Some background on the complete study: Collaborator samples came from the United States, Italy and Spain and covered acute and convalescent phases of COVID-19. Deeply sampled blood TCRbeta repertoires from subjects exposed to, actively infected with, or recovered from COVID-19 were included in the dataset. Where available, HLA class I and class II types were taken from metadata supplied by the sample provider and were not determined by assay-based typing. The samples were drawn from two sources: the first 160 participants of the ongoing ImmuneRACE study, and 1,254 subjects contributed by 6 global collaborators. The repertoires were released in a freely available public database intended as a resource for research on the immune response to SARS-CoV-2. The prospective study material was composed of cDNA or gDNA derived from T cells, B-cell-depleted T cells, or PBMCs. Nearly every sample came with metadata listing a de-identified subject ID, COVID-19 status, age in years and sex.

Sequences MNHEY (CDR1) and SVGAGI (CDR2) are obtained from the germline V gene. Counted from cysteine to phenylalanine, this CDR3 has 15 amino acids. Just CDR3 DNA is preserved here, 45 bases in frame from base 1. Trimming costs V 6 bases and J 3 bases, and their ends lie 17 bases apart. As regards this clone: No antigen is known for it. Base-call qualities are not available, and no considerably larger clone is one nucleotide away.

Whole blood was collected in K2EDTA tubes by collaborating institutions according to the institutions' own protocols. For TCRbeta analysis, collaborator samples were shipped as frozen whole blood, as isolated PBMCs, or as DNA extracted from either sample type. Results and caveats for the whole study, not just this receptor: Clinical and demographic metadata were provided uncurated, with the amount varying by source and participant.

The immunoSEQ Assay, a bias-controlled multiplex PCR, was used to amplify TCRbeta CDR3 regions from genomic DNA. Per the source publication's procedure: The number of nucleated cells in each sample was estimated by amplification of reference gene primers within the assay. Sequence reads were collapsed and filtered to measure the absolute abundance of every unique TCRbeta CDR3 rearrangement. Productive Simpson clonality was computed per sample as the square root of Simpson's diversity index over productive rearrangements. This is the immuneACCESS table as TCRdb keeps it, with only in-frame sequences that have V and J called. A part of the clones is gone; compared with another copy, unresolved V genes explain less than half, and the rest is unexplained. From that table come the V and J calls and clone size; the DNA was used to work out D and trimming. Counted in this sample were more than 85,000 clones; about four fifths of them appeared once. The ten largest clones represent 15% to 20% of the sample.

The sequence joins TRBV6-5 to TRBJ1-1; matching of 6 bases hints at TRBD1 as the D gene. Material for sequencing was peripheral blood. The receptor comes from a woman aged 60-70 years with acute or convalescent COVID-19. The DNA is TGTGCCAGCAGAGCCCCTCGGGGGGCGGACACTGAAGCTTTCTTT. This gives the protein CASRAPRGADTEAFF.